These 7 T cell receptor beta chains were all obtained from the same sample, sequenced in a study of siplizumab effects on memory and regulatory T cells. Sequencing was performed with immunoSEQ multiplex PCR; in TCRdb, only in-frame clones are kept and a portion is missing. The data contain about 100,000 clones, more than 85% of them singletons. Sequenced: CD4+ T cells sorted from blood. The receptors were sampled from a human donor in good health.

The CDR3 protein is CASSQGDRDHGELFF. For the CDR3, the DNA is TGCGCCAGCAGCCAAGGGGACAGGGATCACGGGGAGCTGTTTTTT. The V call is TRBV4-1, the J call TRBJ2-2; 9 nucleotides agree with TRBD1. V lost 1 base to trimming and J lost 7 bases; unmatched junction nucleotides: 4. Germline V gene lookup returns CDR1 MGHRA and CDR2 YSYEKL. CDR3 length: 15 amino acids.

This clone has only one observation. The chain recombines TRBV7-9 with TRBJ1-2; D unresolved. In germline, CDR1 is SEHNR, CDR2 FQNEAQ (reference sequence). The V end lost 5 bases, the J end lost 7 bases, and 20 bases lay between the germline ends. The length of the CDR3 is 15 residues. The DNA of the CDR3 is TGTGCCAGCAGCCCCAAAGGGTGGGGTGAGGGTGGCTACACCTTC. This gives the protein CASSPKGWGEGGYTF.

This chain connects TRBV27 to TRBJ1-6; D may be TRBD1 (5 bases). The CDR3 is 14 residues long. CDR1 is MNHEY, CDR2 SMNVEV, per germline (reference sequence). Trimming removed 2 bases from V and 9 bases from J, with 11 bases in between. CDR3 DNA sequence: TGTGCCAGCAGTTTACAGGGCGTCGGTTCACCCCTCCACTTT. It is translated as CASSLQGVGSPLHF.

CDR3 nucleotide sequence: TGTGCCAGCAGCCGTCTCCGGGACAGGGACTACGAGCAGTACTTC. The encoded protein is CASSRLRDRDYEQYF. V gene TRBV7-2 combines with J gene TRBJ2-7; TRBD1 matches at 9 bases. CDR1 is SGHTA, CDR2 FQGNSA, per germline. The V and J ends lost 5 bases and 3 bases, in that order; junction bases with no gene match: 8. The CDR3 extends over 15 amino acids. The variable domain in full, completed from reference TRBV7-2 and TRBJ2-7, reads GAGVSQSPSNKVTEKGKDVELRCDPISGHTALYWYRQSLGQGLEFLIYFQGNSAPDKSGLPSDRFSAERTGGSVSTLTIQRTQQEDSAVYLCASSRLRDRDYEQYFGPGTRLTVT.

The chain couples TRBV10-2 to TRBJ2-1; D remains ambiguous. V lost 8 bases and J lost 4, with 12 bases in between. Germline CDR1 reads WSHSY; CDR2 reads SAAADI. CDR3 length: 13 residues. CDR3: CASSPREYNEQFF. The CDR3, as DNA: TGCGCCAGCTCCCCAAGGGAATACAATGAGCAGTTCTTC.

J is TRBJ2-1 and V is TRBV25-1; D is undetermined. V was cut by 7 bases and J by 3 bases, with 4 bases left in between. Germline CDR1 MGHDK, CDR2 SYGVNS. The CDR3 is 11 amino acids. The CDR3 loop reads CASTHYNEQFF. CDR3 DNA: TGTGCCAGCACCCACTACAATGAGCAGTTCTTC.

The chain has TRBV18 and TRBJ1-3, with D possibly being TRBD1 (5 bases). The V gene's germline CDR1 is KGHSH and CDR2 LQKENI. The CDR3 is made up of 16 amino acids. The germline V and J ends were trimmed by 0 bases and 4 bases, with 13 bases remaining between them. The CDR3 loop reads CASSPPGTSGGNTIYF. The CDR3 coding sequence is TGTGCCAGCTCACCACCCGGGACCTCGGGGGGAAACACCATATATTTT.